A selection of T cell receptor beta chains follows, all from one sample in a study of T cells in Graves' hyperthyroidism and ophthalmopathy. Each CDR3 protein gets one entry after TCRdb re-called the multiplex PCR reads with MiXCR. The data show around 600,000 distinct CDR3 sequences, 11% to 15% seen once. The sample consisted of blood. The receptor source for this set is a young woman with Graves' ophthalmopathy. Each CDR3 is given with its conserved first and last residue. A D gene is named only where the DNA matches it firmly. The size of a clone is reported for some rows only, either as once, few or many, or as a class for expanded clones.

D	V	J	size	DNA	CDR3
.	TRBV14	TRBJ1-2	few	TGTGCCAGCAGCCAAGTGATAGGGGTTGGCTACACCTTC	CASSQVIGVGYTF
.	TRBV27	TRBJ1-3	few	TGTGCCAGCAGGGAGCACTCTGGAAACACCATATATTTT	CASREHSGNTIYF
.	TRBV4-3	TRBJ1-4	.	TGCGCCAGCAGCCAAGGGGAAACAACTAATGAAAAACTGTTTTTT	CASSQGETTNEKLFF
.	TRBV5-1	TRBJ2-3	.	TGCGCCAGCAGCGGAGGGGGGCAAGATACGCAGTATTTT	CASSGGGQDTQYF
.	TRBV7-6	TRBJ1-5	many	TGTGCCAGCAGCTTAGGGGCAGGGCCTCAGCCCCAGCATTTT	CASSLGAGPQPQHF
TRBD2	TRBV20-1	TRBJ2-1	many	TGCAGTGCTAGAGACCCCCTAGCGGTACTTCTTGGAGAGCAGTTCTTC	CSARDPLAVLLGEQFF
.	TRBV19	TRBJ2-7	.	TGTGCCAGTAGTACGTCGGGGCAAGGCTACGAGCAGTACTTC	CASSTSGQGYEQYF
.	TRBV7-2	TRBJ2-3	many	TGTGCCAGCAGCTTAGCGACCGCTCGGGCAGATACGCAGTATTTT	CASSLATARADTQYF
.	TRBV9	TRBJ2-1	many	TGTGCCAGCAGCGTAGGAAGGATGGTGGGTGAGCAGTTCTTC	CASSVGRMVGEQFF
.	TRBV10-3	TRBJ2-7	many	TGTGCCATCAGGGCGTGGCGGTCGGAGGGAGCCCTCTCCTACGAGCAGTACTTC	CAIRAWRSEGALSYEQYF
.	TRBV11-2	TRBJ1-5	few	TGTGCCAGCAGCTTACGAGGACCGGACAATCAGCCCCAGCATTTT	CASSLRGPDNQPQHF
.	TRBV19	TRBJ1-1	few	TGTGCCAGTAGTAGTATCTTTACAGGGCCTTTTATGAACACTGAAGCTTTCTTT	CASSSIFTGPFMNTEAFF
.	TRBV12-3/TRBV12-4	TRBJ2-2	many	TGTGCCATCAATCCCATAGGGCCAGGGCGATCCGGGGAGCTGTTTTTT	CAINPIGPGRSGELFF
.	TRBV7-9	TRBJ2-3	many	TGTGCCAGCAGCTTAGAAACGGGAGTTACAGATACGCAGTATTTT	CASSLETGVTDTQYF
TRBD2	TRBV7-6	TRBJ2-2	.	TGTGCCAGCAGCTTAGAGGGGCTAGCGGGAGCATCGGGCGGGGAGCTGTTTTTT	CASSLEGLAGASGGELFF
TRBD1	TRBV12-3/TRBV12-4	TRBJ1-1	many	TGTGCCAGCATCTGGACAGGGAGTAGCACTGAAGCTTTCTTT	CASIWTGSSTEAFF
.	TRBV28	TRBJ2-4	many	TGTGCCAGCAACCCTGGTCGGCCAGGGACATACATTCAGTACTTC	CASNPGRPGTYIQYF
.	TRBV11-3	TRBJ2-1	many	TGTGCCAGCAGCCCCGGGTCATTGGATGAGCAGTTCTTC	CASSPGSLDEQFF
.	TRBV2	TRBJ2-7	many	TGTGCCAGCAGACCCAGGTCCTACTACGAGCAGTACTTC	CASRPRSYYEQYF
.	TRBV19	TRBJ1-1	many	TGTGCCAGTAGTATAGAACATCCCACGGGCAGGGTCGCAATGAACACTGAAGCTTTCTTT	CASSIEHPTGRVAMNTEAFF
TRBD1	TRBV5-5	TRBJ2-3	few	TGTGCCAGCAGCCCGGACAGGGGAAACACAGATACGCAGTATTTT	CASSPDRGNTDTQYF
.	TRBV7-2	TRBJ2-3	many	TGTGCCAGCAGCTTCGGGGATCTGCTATCCGATACGCAGTATTTT	CASSFGDLLSDTQYF
TRBD1	TRBV6-1	TRBJ2-2	.	TGTGCCAGCAGTGCTACCCGGGACAGTTTATTCACCGGGGAGCTGTTTTTT	CASSATRDSLFTGELFF
.	TRBV29-1	TRBJ2-1	.	TGCAGCGCCCTGACAGAGGGTCTCTACAATGAGCAGTTCTTC	CSALTEGLYNEQFF
.	TRBV7-9	TRBJ1-2	.	TGTGCCAGCAGCTTGGACGAAATATATGGCTACACCTTC	CASSLDEIYGYTF
TRBD1	TRBV7-2	TRBJ1-4	many	TGTGCCAGCAGCATCGGACAGGGAGGTGAAAAACTGTTTTTT	CASSIGQGGEKLFF
TRBD1	TRBV5-5	TRBJ1-5	.	TGTGCCAGCAGTCCGGGACAGGGGGTCTTTCAGCCCCAGCATTTT	CASSPGQGVFQPQHF
.	TRBV7-9	TRBJ1-1	.	TGTGCCAGCAGCGGTCGGGGGGTAACTGAAGCTTTCTTT	CASSGRGVTEAFF
.	TRBV20-1	TRBJ1-1	many	TGCAGTGCTAGACCAATCACAGGGACGTACACTGAAGCTTTCTTT	CSARPITGTYTEAFF
TRBD2	TRBV5-1	TRBJ2-3	many	TGCGCCAGCAGCCCTGTAGCGGGAGGGGGCACAGATACGCAGTATTTT	CASSPVAGGGTDTQYF
TRBD1	TRBV20-1	TRBJ1-5	few	TGCAGTGCCCCGACAGGGCTAAATAGCAATCAGCCCCAGCATTTT	CSAPTGLNSNQPQHF
TRBD1	TRBV12-3/TRBV12-4	TRBJ1-1	many	TGTGCCAGCACCCCGACAGGGAGAAACACTGAAGCTTTCTTT	CASTPTGRNTEAFF
.	TRBV11-3	TRBJ1-2	many	TGTGCCAGCAGCTTAGAGTCCGAGGGGAACTATGGCTACACCTTC	CASSLESEGNYGYTF
.	TRBV4-2	TRBJ2-7	.	TGTGCCAGCAGCCAACTAACTAGTGCCCCCTACGAGCAGTACTTC	CASSQLTSAPYEQYF
.	TRBV11-2	TRBJ1-3	many	TGTGCCAGCAGCTTAGTGACGGGAGGAAACACCATATATTTT	CASSLVTGGNTIYF
TRBD1	TRBV29-1	TRBJ2-7	many	TGCAGCGTTGTTGACAGGGGCGTATCCTACGAGCAGTACTTC	CSVVDRGVSYEQYF
TRBD2	TRBV7-2	TRBJ2-1	many	TGTGCCAGCAGCCAAAGGGACTACTATGAGCAGTTCTTC	CASSQRDYYEQFF
TRBD2	TRBV9	TRBJ2-1	.	TGTGCCAGCAGCTCAACCTGGACTAGCGGGAACCATGAGCAGTTCTTC	CASSSTWTSGNHEQFF
.	TRBV7-3	TRBJ2-1	.	TGTGCCAGCAGCCATGAGGGCGGGAAATACAATGAGCAGTTCTTC	CASSHEGGKYNEQFF
TRBD1	TRBV9	TRBJ1-6	few	TGTGCCAGCAGCTCCCGGACAGGGGACTCACCCCTCCACTTT	CASSSRTGDSPLHF
.	TRBV3-1	TRBJ1-2	.	TGTGCCAGCAGCCCTATGATGGGTTCGGGGGATGGCTACACCTTC	CASSPMMGSGDGYTF
TRBD2	TRBV7-9	TRBJ2-2	.	TGTGCCAGCAGCTTCGGGACTAGCGGGAGTTGGGACACCGGGGAGCTGTTTTTT	CASSFGTSGSWDTGELFF
.	TRBV6-5	TRBJ1-5	many	TGTGCCAGCAGTTACTCGCCGTGGGGACGCAATCAGCCCCAGCATTTT	CASSYSPWGRNQPQHF
.	TRBV7-9	TRBJ2-3	many	TGTGCCAGCAGCTTAGGGACAATTACAGATACGCAGTATTTT	CASSLGTITDTQYF
TRBD1	TRBV19	TRBJ1-1	.	TGTGCCAGTAGTGCAAGACAGGGGAACACTGAAGCTTTCTTT	CASSARQGNTEAFF
TRBD1	TRBV12-3/TRBV12-4	TRBJ2-7	many	TGTGCCAGCAGTCTAACAGGGGGCTTCAACGAGCAGTACTTC	CASSLTGGFNEQYF
.	TRBV28	TRBJ1-4	many	TGTGCCAGCAGTTTATTTTACCTAACCTCGCGGGCCTTAAATGAAAAACTGTTTTTT	CASSLFYLTSRALNEKLFF